Listed here is a single TCR beta chain. Its antigen is still unknown. The data were produced by immunoSEQ multiplex PCR, yet TCRdb's version contains in-frame clones alone and is incomplete. The sample records approximately 60,000 clones, under 95% being singletons. The entry originates in a study of OX40 agonist ivuxolimab in advanced cancers. Looking at the study overall: In this cohort, patients received ivuxolimab, an agonistic anti-OX40 (CD134) antibody. Study results and caveats: The 0.1-3.0 mg/kg partial responders had among the lowest clonal expansion.

The sequences come from CD4+ or CD8+ T cells sorted from blood, collected in a trial of the OX40 agonist ivuxolimab. The TCR comes from an adult with an advanced solid tumor such as melanoma, head and neck, liver or kidney cancer.

CDR3 bases: TGTGCCAGCAGCGTAGCGTCCCATTCGGTCCTCACAGATACGCAGTATTTT. Its translation: CASSVASHSVLTDTQYF. J is TRBJ2-3 and V is TRBV9; D not certain. Germline V gives CDR1 SGDLS, CDR2 YYNGEE. Trimming took 0 bases from V and 2 from J, leaving 16 bases between them. The CDR3 contains 17 residues.